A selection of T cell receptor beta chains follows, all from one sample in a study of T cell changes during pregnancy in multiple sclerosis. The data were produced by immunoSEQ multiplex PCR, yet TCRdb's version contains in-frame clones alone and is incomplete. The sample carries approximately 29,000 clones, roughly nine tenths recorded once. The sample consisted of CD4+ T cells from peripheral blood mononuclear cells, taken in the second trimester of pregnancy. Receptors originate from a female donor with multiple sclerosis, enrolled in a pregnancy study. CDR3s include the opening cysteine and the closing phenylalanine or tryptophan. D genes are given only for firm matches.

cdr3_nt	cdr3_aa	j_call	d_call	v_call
TGTGCCAGCAGTGGACAGGGCTACGAGCAGTACTTC	CASSGQGYEQYF	TRBJ2-7	TRBD1	TRBV2
TGTGCCAGTAGTATCCAGGGATCGGCCGGGGAGCTGTTTTTT	CASSIQGSAGELFF	TRBJ2-2	NA	TRBV19
TGTGCCAGCTCACGGACAGGGGGCGAGACTGAAGCTTTCTTT	CASSRTGGETEAFF	TRBJ1-1	TRBD1	TRBV18
TGTGCCAGTTACCGGGATCAGAACTACAATGAGCAGTTCTTC	CASYRDQNYNEQFF	TRBJ2-1	NA	TRBV2
TGCGCCAGCAGCTACGGGACAGGGAATCAGCCCCAGCATTTT	CASSYGTGNQPQHF	TRBJ1-5	TRBD1	TRBV5-1
TGTGCCAGCAGCCGGGGGGGGACAGGGCGGGAAAGCAAAAACATTCAGTACTTC	CASSRGGTGRESKNIQYF	TRBJ2-4	NA	TRBV7-9
TGCAGTCCCCTCGGGGCTTTCTTT	CSPLGAFF	TRBJ1-1	NA	TRBV20-1
TGTGCCAGCAGGTTCAGGACAGCCGCCTACGAGCAGTACTTC	CASRFRTAAYEQYF	TRBJ2-7	NA	TRBV2
TGTGCCAGCACACGACAGCCCGGAGATGGCTACACCTTC	CASTRQPGDGYTF	TRBJ1-2	NA	TRBV2
TGTGCCAGCAGTTACTCGATGACGGGTGAAGCTTTCTTT	CASSYSMTGEAFF	TRBJ1-1	NA	TRBV6-6
TGTGCCAGCAGCTTGGTTGCCAGCGGGGGGAACTACAATGAGCAGTTCTTC	CASSLVASGGNYNEQFF	TRBJ2-1	TRBD2	TRBV5-4
TGTGCCAGCAGTGAAGCTGAGAGGAGGGTTAACTATGGCTACACCTTC	CASSEAERRVNYGYTF	TRBJ1-2	NA	TRBV2
TGTGCCAGCAGTGACAGGAGCGGTTCTCAGCCCCAGCATTTT	CASSDRSGSQPQHF	TRBJ1-5	NA	TRBV6-5
TGCGCCAGCAGCTCACAACAGGGTTCCGCGGAAAAACTGTTTTTT	CASSSQQGSAEKLFF	TRBJ1-4	NA	TRBV5-1
TGTGCCAGCAGTTCCAGGACAGGGCAACTCGCTGGAAACACCATATATTTT	CASSSRTGQLAGNTIYF	TRBJ1-3	TRBD1	TRBV27
TGTGCCAGCAGCCTTAATAGCGGGGGGGACAATGAGCAGTTCTTC	CASSLNSGGDNEQFF	TRBJ2-1	TRBD2	TRBV11-2
TGTGCCAGCAGCCCTGGGACAGGTCAGAACACCGGGGAGCTGTTTTTT	CASSPGTGQNTGELFF	TRBJ2-2	TRBD1	TRBV11-3
TGTGCCACCCAGAACGACTGGGATGAAAAACTGTTTTTT	CATQNDWDEKLFF	TRBJ1-4	NA	TRBV7-9
TGTGCCAGCAGCCCACTCCAGGGCCCGGGAGCCCAGTACTTC	CASSPLQGPGAQYF	TRBJ2-5	NA	TRBV5-5
TGTGCCAGCAGCCCAGGGAGGAGGGACACTGAAGCTTTCTTT	CASSPGRRDTEAFF	TRBJ1-1	NA	TRBV13
TGTGCCAGCAGTTACAGCGGGGAGAGCCAAGAGACCCAGTACTTC	CASSYSGESQETQYF	TRBJ2-5	TRBD2	TRBV6-5
TGTGCCAGCAGTGGAAGGGGGGGGGCCGCTGGGCCCCAGCATTTT	CASSGRGGAAGPQHF	TRBJ1-5	NA	TRBV2
TGTGCCAGTACCGCGACAGGGACCAATCAGCCCCAGCATTTT	CASTATGTNQPQHF	TRBJ1-5	TRBD1	TRBV19
TGTGCCAGCAGCTTAGGAATGGCAGTCTCCTACGAGCAGTACTTC	CASSLGMAVSYEQYF	TRBJ2-7	NA	TRBV7-2
TGTGCCAGCAGCGCCGGGGGTATCAGCACAGATACGCAGTATTTT	CASSAGGISTDTQYF	TRBJ2-3	NA	TRBV9
TGTGCCAGCAGTGAAGCGCTTCGGGGGGCCAGCGGCAATGAGCAGTTCTTC	CASSEALRGASGNEQFF	TRBJ2-1	NA	TRBV2
TGTGCCACGGTGTGGACAGGGGCTTCCTACGAGCAGTACTTC	CATVWTGASYEQYF	TRBJ2-7	TRBD1	TRBV19